This T cell receptor beta chain was profiled in a study of blood T cell repertoires in COVID-19. About the research overall: The study drew acute and convalescent COVID-19 samples from the United States, Italy and Spain.

The CDR3 contains 15 residues. CDR1 and CDR2 from the germline V gene are MNHEY and SVGAGI. J gave up 3 bases and V 6 bases, and 4 bases lay outside the gene matches. In the original analysis: Estimation of nucleated cell counts was performed using reference gene primer amplification. Sequencing was performed with immunoSEQ multiplex PCR; in TCRdb, only in-frame clones are kept and a portion is missing. Clone size and the V and J calls come from that table; the DNA yielded D and trimming. The sample has approximately 140,000 clones; 84% are singletons. The sequenced sample was PBMCs or T cells enriched from blood (not recorded which). This clonotype was sampled from a woman aged 45-60 years with acute COVID-19. V gene TRBV6-5 combines with J gene TRBJ2-2; 10 positions match TRBD1. In nucleotides, the CDR3 is TGTGCCAGCAGGTCCGGGACAGGGGACACCGGGGAGCTGTTTTTT. It yields the protein CASRSGTGDTGELFF.